A selection of T cell receptor beta chains follows, all from one sample in a study of blood T cell repertoires in COVID-19. The assay was immunoSEQ multiplex PCR, and TCRdb's table has in-frame clones only and misses some. This table holds 250,000 or so clones, 80% to 90% found once. The sequenced material came from PBMCs or T cells enriched from blood (not recorded which). The receptors here all came from a woman aged 30 to 39 with acute COVID-19. Each CDR3 is given with its conserved first and last residue. The D gene is left open where the match is weak. Not every row has a clone size; where given, it reads once, few, many or a size class.

>.|TRBV6-5|TRBJ1-3|few|14
TGTGCCAGCATTAAGGACAGCGGTGGAAACACCATATATTTT
CASIKDSGGNTIYF
>.|TRBV28|TRBJ1-4|.|14
TGTGCCAGCAATTCCCTACGGGGTAATGAAAAACTGTTTTTT
CASNSLRGNEKLFF
>.|TRBV14|TRBJ2-6|.|15
TGTGCCAGCAGACTATCGGGAGGACAGTCCAACGTCCTGACTTTC
CASRLSGGQSNVLTF
>TRBD1|TRBV10-3|TRBJ2-1|.|13
TGTGCCATACTAGAGGGGGCAGGCAATGAGCAGTTCTTC
CAILEGAGNEQFF
>.|TRBV30|TRBJ2-3|.|11
TGTGCCTGGCAAGGAGGGGATACGCAGTATTTT
CAWQGGDTQYF
>.|TRBV24-1|TRBJ2-7|.|13
.
CATSDSAPGEQYF
>.|TRBV7-3|TRBJ1-5|.|13
TGTGCCAGCAGCTTAACCGGGAATCAGCCCCAGCATTTT
CASSLTGNQPQHF
>TRBD1|TRBV5-1|TRBJ1-3|.|14
TGCGCCAGCAGTAGGACAGGGGCAGGAAACACCATATATTTT
CASSRTGAGNTIYF
>.|TRBV6-1|TRBJ2-2|.|16
TGTGCCAGCAGTGAATATACGGCGGGGAACACCGGGGAGCTGTTTTTT
CASSEYTAGNTGELFF
>TRBD1|TRBV6-5|TRBJ1-6|.|15
TGTGCCAGCAGTTACCCGAAAACAGGGGCGGGGTCCCTCCACTTT
CASSYPKTGAGSLHF
>TRBD2|TRBV4-1|TRBJ2-1|.|16
TGCGCCAGCAGCCTAGAGGGACTAGCGGGAGTTTATGAGCAGTTCTTC
CASSLEGLAGVYEQFF
>TRBD2|TRBV7-2|TRBJ2-5|.|19
TGTGCCAGCAGCTTATGGGTGGATTCTTTAGCGGGAGAGCGAGAGACCCAGTACTTC
CASSLWVDSLAGERETQYF
>.|TRBV12-3/TRBV12-4|TRBJ2-7|few|13
TGTGCCACCACCGACAGGTTGATGTACGAGCAGTACTTC
CATTDRLMYEQYF
>TRBD1|TRBV4-2|TRBJ1-4|.|15
TGTGCCAGCAGCCGAATGACAGGGATGAATGAAAAACTGTTTTTT
CASSRMTGMNEKLFF
>.|TRBV3-1/TRBV3-2|TRBJ2-3|.|16
TGTGCCAGCAGCCAAGAACGGCTAGGGGGCACAGATACGCAGTATTTT
CASSQERLGGTDTQYF
>.|TRBV28|TRBJ1-3|.|16
TGTGCCAGCACCGACTATGGGGGGGGGTCTGGAAACACCATATATTTT
CASTDYGGGSGNTIYF
>TRBD1|TRBV15|TRBJ2-1|.|15
TGTGCCACCAGCAGAGGGACAGGGTTTGGAAATGAGCAGTTCTTC
CATSRGTGFGNEQFF
>TRBD2|TRBV4-1|TRBJ2-1|.|17
TGCGCCAGCAGCCAAGTGGGAGGGAGCCACTCCTACAATGAGCAGTTCTTC
CASSQVGGSHSYNEQFF
>TRBD2|TRBV6-5|TRBJ2-3|.|16
TGTGCCAGCAGTTACGCTAGCGGGAGTTTCACAGATACGCAGTATTTT
CASSYASGSFTDTQYF
>.|TRBV18|TRBJ1-1|once|15
TGTGCCAGCTCACCACCGGGAGTTTCTAGCACTGAAGCTTTCTTT
CASSPPGVSSTEAFF
>.|TRBV2|TRBJ1-4|.|13
TGTGCCAGCAGTGGAGGGGGTCGGGAAAAACTGTTTTTT
CASSGGGREKLFF
>TRBD1|TRBV19|TRBJ1-6|once|17
TGTGCCAGTAGTATTAGGCCAGGGGGTCTGGATAATTCACCCCTCCACTTT
CASSIRPGGLDNSPLHF
>.|TRBV10-3|TRBJ2-1|.|15
TGTGCCATCAGTGAGTCGCAAAACGGGATGGGTGAGCAGTTCTTC
CAISESQNGMGEQFF
>TRBD2|TRBV11-3|TRBJ2-1|.|15
TGTGCCAGCAGCCCTCGACTAGCTGAAACCAATGAGCAGTTCTTC
CASSPRLAETNEQFF
>TRBD1|TRBV9|TRBJ1-2|.|14
TGTGCCAGCAGCGGAGGGACAGCGGAGGGCGGCTACACCTTC
CASSGGTAEGGYTF
>.|TRBV6-5|TRBJ2-1|.|12
TGTGCCAGCAGCCAGGGGAGTGAAGTCCAGTTCTTC
CASSQGSEVQFF
>.|TRBV25-1|TRBJ2-4|.|17
TGTGCCAGCAGTGAACAGATCGGGACTGGAGCCAAAAACATTCAGTACTTC
CASSEQIGTGAKNIQYF
>TRBD1|TRBV27|TRBJ1-5|.|14
TGTGCCAGCAGTCCGACAGGGCGTGGGCAGCCCCAGCATTTT
CASSPTGRGQPQHF
>.|TRBV5-6|TRBJ2-2|.|15
TGTGCCAGCAGCTTGAGGAGCGGGCGGGTCGGGGAGCTGTTTTTT
CASSLRSGRVGELFF
>TRBD2|TRBV3-1/TRBV3-2|TRBJ2-1|once|16
TGTGCCAGCAGCCAAGCAGGACTAGCGGGAGGGGGTGAGCAGTTCTTC
CASSQAGLAGGGEQFF
>TRBD1|TRBV4-1|TRBJ2-1|.|19
TGCGCCAGCAGCCAGGGACAGGGAGCTTCCGCTAGCTCCTACAATGAGCAGTTCTTC
CASSQGQGASASSYNEQFF
>TRBD2|TRBV10-2|TRBJ2-1|.|15
TGCGCCAGCAGGGTCGGACTAGCGGGGGCCAATGAGCAGTTCTTC
CASRVGLAGANEQFF
>TRBD2|TRBV30|TRBJ2-1|.|12
TGTGCCTGGAGTCCGCGGGAGCATGAGCAGTTCTTC
CAWSPREHEQFF
>.|TRBV5-4|TRBJ1-2|.|15
TGTGCCAGCAGCTTAATGGGTGGACAGCTATATGGCTACACCTTC
CASSLMGGQLYGYTF
>.|TRBV5-4|TRBJ1-2|.|15
TGTGCCAGCAGCTTGATCCAGGGCGGTAACTATGGCTACACCTTC
CASSLIQGGNYGYTF
>TRBD1|TRBV23-1|TRBJ2-7|.|17
TGCGCCAGCAGTCCTATAACCCTTACAGGGGGAAACTACGAGCAGTACTTC
CASSPITLTGGNYEQYF
>TRBD1|TRBV24-1|TRBJ2-5|few|16
TGTGCCACCAGTGATTGGAGGACAGGGGGGTCGGAGACCCAGTACTTC
CATSDWRTGGSETQYF
>TRBD1|TRBV28|TRBJ1-5|.|15
TGTGCCAGCAGCTTGGGGACAGTTAGCAATCAGCCCCAGCATTTT
CASSLGTVSNQPQHF
>TRBD2|TRBV6-2/TRBV6-3|TRBJ2-3|.|16
TGTGCCAGCAGTTCTGCGACTAGCGGGAGTCCCGTTACGCAGTATTTT
CASSSATSGSPVTQYF
>.|TRBV7-9|TRBJ2-3|.|15
TGTGCCAGCAGCCTCTGGGGCGGCATCACAGATACGCAGTATTTT
CASSLWGGITDTQYF
>TRBD2|TRBV7-2|TRBJ2-3|.|16
TGTGCCAGCAGCCTTTTAGCGGGAGTAAGCACAGATACGCAGTATTTT
CASSLLAGVSTDTQYF
>.|TRBV7-2|TRBJ1-2|.|14
TGTGCCAGCAGCTTAGGGGGGGACAACTATGGCTACACCTTC
CASSLGGDNYGYTF
>.|TRBV28|TRBJ1-2|.|13
TGTGCCAGCAGTTTGTTGTCTCTCGGTGGCTACACCTTC
CASSLLSLGGYTF
>.|TRBV5-1|TRBJ2-1|.|16
TGCGCCAGCAGCCCTCCCCGGGTAGCCCCGCCCGACGAGCAGTTCTTC
CASSPPRVAPPDEQFF
>TRBD2|TRBV7-3|TRBJ2-1|.|18
TGTGCCAGCAGCTTAAAAGGCCGGACTAGCGGGACCAACAATGAGCAGTTCTTC
CASSLKGRTSGTNNEQFF
>.|TRBV5-1|TRBJ2-7|.|17
TGCGCCAGCAGCCCCTGGACAGATTCTAAAAGGTTCTACGAGCAGTACTTC
CASSPWTDSKRFYEQYF
>.|TRBV5-4|TRBJ2-7|.|14
TGTGCCAGCAGCTTGGGGGACAAGTCCTACGAGCAGTACTTC
CASSLGDKSYEQYF
>TRBD1|TRBV7-9|TRBJ2-3|.|16
TGTGCCAGCAGCCCGGGACAGGGGTTCCCCCCAGATACGCAGTATTTT
CASSPGQGFPPDTQYF
>.|TRBV29-1|TRBJ2-7|.|12
TGCAGCGCCGCCGACACTGCCTACGAGCAGTACTTC
CSAADTAYEQYF